What follows are 12 T cell receptor beta chains derived from one specimen sequenced in a study of T cell repertoires in cytomegalovirus infection. One entry per CDR3 protein results from TCRdb running MiXCR on the reads. This table has around 210,000 distinct CDR3 sequences, about 7% appearing once. The sample taken for sequencing was PBMCs. These receptor sequences come from a human donor in good health (CMV status not recorded). Some clones in this sample may be carry-over from other donors' samples.

Many counts were recorded for this clonotype. This chain joins TRBV28 and TRBJ1-5; TRBD1 agrees at 8 bases. Trimming cost V 1 base and J 1 base; bases outside gene matches: 6. CDR3 length equals 17 residues. The germline V gene has CDR1 MDHEN and CDR2 SYDVKM. Here the CDR3 reads CASSLLQGVVSNQPQHF. Here the CDR3 DNA reads TGTGCCAGCAGTTTATTACAGGGGGTAGTAAGCAATCAGCCCCAGCATTTT.

This clonotype has at least ten counts. This sequence joins TRBV7-3 and TRBJ1-2; the D is unclear. Trimming left V 2 bases short and J 2 bases short, with 9 bases between. The CDR3 length is 14 residues. The germline CDR1 and CDR2 sequences are SGHTA and FQGTGA. Here the CDR3 reads CASSLDSANYGYTF. The CDR3 DNA sequence: TGTGCCAGCAGCTTAGATTCGGCAAACTATGGCTACACCTTC.

In this sample, this clonotype turned up many times. The chain employs TRBV19 and TRBJ1-5; D remains unclear. Germline CDR1 LNHDA, CDR2 SQIVND (reference sequence). Trimming removed 4 bases from V and 11 bases from J, with 15 bases in between. The CDR3 covers 13 residues. CDR3 nucleotides: TGTGCCAGTAGTACACATTTGGGGAGCGCCCAGCATTTT. Its protein product is CASSTHLGSAQHF. Supplemented by reference TRBV19 and TRBJ1-5, the full variable domain reads DGGITQSPKYLFRKEGQNVTLSCEQNLNHDAMYWYRQDPGQGLRLIYYSQIVNDFQKGDIAEGYSVSREKKESFPLTVTSAQKNPTAFYLCASSTHLGSAQHFGDGTRLSIL.

This clonotype was counted many times. The chain joins TRBV6-2 or TRBV6-3 to TRBJ1-4; D perhaps matches TRBD1 (5 bases). The CDR3 runs 14 residues. V was clipped by 7 bases and J by 5 bases, with 14 bases between them. Germline assignment: CDR1 MNHEY and CDR2 SVGEGT. CDR3 nucleotide sequence: TGTGCCAGCACCTTGACCCGGGGGAATGAAAAACTGTTTTTT. Translation gives CASTLTRGNEKLFF.

This clonotype was detected once. The chain has TRBV12-3 or TRBV12-4 and TRBJ1-1; maybe TRBD1 (6 bases). This CDR3 is 11 amino acids long. Trimming removed 5 bases from V and 9 bases from J, with 10 bases in between. CDR3 nucleotide sequence: TGTGCCAGCAGTAAAACAGGGCAAGCTTTCTTT. Its protein is CASSKTGQAFF.

This clonotype was seen at least ten times. CDR3 sequence: CASSQVMGEAFF. The CDR3 nucleotides read TGTGCCAGCAGCCAAGTCATGGGTGAAGCTTTCTTT. The rearrangement uses TRBV14 and TRBJ1-1; D remains ambiguous. The V end lost 1 base, the J end lost 7 bases, and 7 bases lay between the germline ends. The CDR3 length is 12 residues. Germline lookup yields CDR1 SGHDN and CDR2 FVKESK.

At least ten counts were recorded for this clonotype. The J gene is TRBJ1-5, the V gene TRBV7-9; D is perhaps TRBD1 (5 bases). This CDR3 contains 13 residues. Trimming took off 0 bases at V and 7 bases at J, with 7 bases between the two ends. Germline CDR1 reads SEHNR; CDR2 reads FQNEAQ (reference sequence). This chain's CDR3 is CASSLAGEQPQHF. The CDR3 DNA reads as TGTGCCAGCAGCTTAGCAGGGGAACAGCCCCAGCATTTT.

This clonotype was detected only a few times. The rearrangement links TRBV6-5 to TRBJ1-1; 7 bases are shared with TRBD1. This CDR3 is built from 15 residues. CDR1 MNHEY and CDR2 SVGAGI come from the germline V gene. V dropped 5 bases and J dropped 3; count of bases not matched to a gene: 9. The CDR3 is CASSRTGGGDTEAFF. The CDR3 DNA follows: TGTGCCAGCAGTCGGACAGGCGGGGGGGACACTGAAGCTTTCTTT.

This clonotype showed up just a few times. The chain recombines TRBV7-3 with TRBJ2-6, with D possibly matching TRBD1 (6 bases). Germline loops: CDR1 SGHTA, CDR2 FQGTGA. Trimming pared 4 bases from V and 0 bases from J, leaving 13 bases between. The CDR3 is made up of 17 amino acids. CDR3 DNA: TGTGCCAGCAGCTCAATCGGACAGAGCTCTGGGGCCAACGTCCTGACTTTC. Protein sequence: CASSSIGQSSGANVLTF.

The chain recombines TRBV20-1 with TRBJ1-6; the D is unclear. The CDR3 runs to 13 residues. Germline CDR1 DFQATT, CDR2 SNEGSKA (reference sequence). The V end lost 6 bases, the J end lost 7 bases, and 13 bases lay between the germline ends. CDR3 sequence (DNA): TGCAGTGCCGAATCTCCGGGAAATTCACCCCTCCACTTT. Amino acids: CSAESPGNSPLHF.

This clonotype was observed many times. This chain uses TRBV6-5 with TRBJ2-7, with TRBD1 matching 9 bases. The CDR3 length is 12 residues. Germline lookup yields CDR1 MNHEY and CDR2 SVGAGI. As DNA, the CDR3 is TGTTGGGACAGGGCGAACTCCTACGAGCAGTACTTC. Translation: CWDRANSYEQYF.

This clonotype was seen at least ten times. The V call is TRBV7-2, the J call TRBJ1-1, with no clear D. CDR1 and CDR2 (germline): SGHTA, FQGNSA. The CDR3 contains 11 residues. V lost 8 bases to trimming and J lost 1 base, with 5 bases between them. This chain's CDR3 is CASRANTEAFF. CDR3 DNA sequence: TGTGCCAGCCGTGCGAACACTGAAGCTTTCTTT.